The following is a T cell receptor beta chain sequence with its context. Its antigen is unidentified. Expressed TCRB transcripts were sequenced because the isolated RNA had all been reverse transcribed beforehand. Sequencing used immunoSEQ multiplex PCR; TCRdb keeps in-frame clones, though not all of them. This sample has about 710,000 clones; about 14% occur once, and the top ten carry less than 0.04%. The data stem from a study of beta chain features in type 1 diabetes. Study-level background: The study found patients and healthy donors alike in age, gender and cell yields. Findings and limits, study-wide: Sampled from patients, naive, central memory and Treg TCRB repertoires appeared more similar than those sampled from healthy donors. Shorter TCRB CDR3s, moderately but significantly so, marked every one of the four CD4+ subsets in Type 1 diabetes patients. More deletions and fewer insertions at VDJ junctions were found in patients with type 1 diabetes.

CDR1 is MGHRA and CDR2 is YSYEKL in the germline V gene. The V end lost 3 bases, the J end lost 1 base, and 19 bases lay between the germline ends. The CDR3 contains 17 residues. The sample taken for sequencing was naive CD4+ T cells from blood. V gene TRBV4-1 combines with J gene TRBJ2-7; D might be TRBD1 (6 bases). This TCR came from a man between 18 and 29 years old with type 1 diabetes. The DNA of the CDR3 is TGCGCCAGCAGCCAGCTAGACTGGGGACACCGATCCTACGAGCAGTACTTC. Amino acids: CASSQLDWGHRSYEQYF.